This TCR beta chain was found in a study of cytotoxic CD8 clonotypes in ibrutinib-treated CLL. Roughly 2 micrograms of genomic DNA (from cryopreserved PBMCs) were used for TCR beta libraries. This clone occurred a few times. Trimming left V 2 bases short and J 0 bases short, with 12 bases between. This CDR3 contains 15 residues. Germline CDR1 is GTSNPN and CDR2 is SVGIG (reference sequence). This table comes from immunoSEQ multiplex PCR, and its TCRdb copy is limited to in-frame clones, with some not included. The repertoire holds around 160,000 clones, with roughly 86% as singletons. The receptor's source is a human donor with chronic lymphocytic leukemia. This specimen consisted of PBMCs, obtained after 12 months of ibrutinib treatment. The chain is built from TRBV30 and TRBJ2-3, with a tentative D call TRBD2 (5 bases). CDR3 nucleotide sequence: TGTGCCTGGAGTCCAGGCGGACTCAGCACAGATACGCAGTATTTT. Its protein product is CAWSPGGLSTDTQYF.